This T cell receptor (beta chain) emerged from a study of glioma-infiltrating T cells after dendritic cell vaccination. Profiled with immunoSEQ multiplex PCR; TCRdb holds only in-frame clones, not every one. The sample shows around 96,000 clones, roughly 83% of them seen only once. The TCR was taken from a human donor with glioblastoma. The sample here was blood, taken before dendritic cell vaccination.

CDR3 protein: CASSPSGQNQETQYF. In DNA form, the CDR3 reads TGTGCCAGCAGTCCCTCGGGACAGAACCAAGAGACCCAGTACTTC. The chain couples TRBV28 to TRBJ2-5; 7 bases line up with TRBD1. The trim removed 5 bases at V and 0 bases at J, leaving 6 bases unmatched. Germline loops: CDR1 MDHEN, CDR2 SYDVKM. This CDR3 is built from 15 residues.